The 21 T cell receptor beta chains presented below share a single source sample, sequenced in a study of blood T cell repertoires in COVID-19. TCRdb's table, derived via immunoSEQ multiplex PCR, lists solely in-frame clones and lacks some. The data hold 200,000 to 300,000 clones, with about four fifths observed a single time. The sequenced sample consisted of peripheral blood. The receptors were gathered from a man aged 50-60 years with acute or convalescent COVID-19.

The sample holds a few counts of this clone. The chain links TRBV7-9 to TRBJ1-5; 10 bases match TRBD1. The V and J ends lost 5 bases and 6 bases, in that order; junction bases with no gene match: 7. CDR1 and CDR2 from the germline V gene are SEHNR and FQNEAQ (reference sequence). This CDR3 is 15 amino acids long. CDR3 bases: TGTGCCAGCAGCGACCAGACAGGGGGCAGTCAGCCCCAGCATTTT. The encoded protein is CASSDQTGGSQPQHF.

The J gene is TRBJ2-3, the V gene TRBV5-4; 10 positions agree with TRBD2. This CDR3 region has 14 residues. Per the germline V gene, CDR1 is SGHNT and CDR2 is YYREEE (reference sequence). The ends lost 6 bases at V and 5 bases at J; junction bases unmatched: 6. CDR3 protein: CASTLAGVEDTQYF. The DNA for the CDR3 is TGTGCCAGCACGCTAGCGGGAGTTGAAGATACGCAGTATTTT.

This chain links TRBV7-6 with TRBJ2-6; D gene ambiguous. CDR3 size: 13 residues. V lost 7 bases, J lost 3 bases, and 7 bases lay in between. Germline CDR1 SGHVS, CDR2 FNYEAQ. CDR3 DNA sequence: TGTGCCAGCACCCTCGGTGGGGCCAACGTCCTGACTTTC. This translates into CASTLGGANVLTF.

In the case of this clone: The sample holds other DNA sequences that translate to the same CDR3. CDR3: CASSVAGSYEQYF. The CDR3 DNA is TGTGCCAGCAGCGTAGCCGGCTCCTACGAGCAGTACTTC. The chain is built from TRBV9 and TRBJ2-7; D is uncertain. This CDR3 has 13 residues. Germline values: CDR1 SGDLS, CDR2 YYNGEE. The germline V and J ends were trimmed by 0 bases and 0 bases, with 4 bases remaining between them.

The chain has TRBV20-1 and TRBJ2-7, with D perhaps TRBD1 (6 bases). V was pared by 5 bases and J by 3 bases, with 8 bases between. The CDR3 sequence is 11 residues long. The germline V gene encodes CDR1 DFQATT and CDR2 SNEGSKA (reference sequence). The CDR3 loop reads CSAGQNYEQYF. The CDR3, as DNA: TGCAGTGCTGGACAGAACTACGAGCAGTACTTC.

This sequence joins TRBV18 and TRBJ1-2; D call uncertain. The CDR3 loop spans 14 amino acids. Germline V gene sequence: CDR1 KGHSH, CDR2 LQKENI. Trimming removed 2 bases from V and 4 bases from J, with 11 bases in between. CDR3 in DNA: TGTGCCAGCTCACCAAACCACAGTCCCTATGGCTACACCTTC. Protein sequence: CASSPNHSPYGYTF.

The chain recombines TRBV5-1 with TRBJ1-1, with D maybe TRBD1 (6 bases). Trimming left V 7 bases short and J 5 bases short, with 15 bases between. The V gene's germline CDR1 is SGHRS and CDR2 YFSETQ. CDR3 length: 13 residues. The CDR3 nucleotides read TGCGCCAGCGCCGGCCAGGGGCATACTGAAGCTTTCTTT. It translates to CASAGQGHTEAFF.

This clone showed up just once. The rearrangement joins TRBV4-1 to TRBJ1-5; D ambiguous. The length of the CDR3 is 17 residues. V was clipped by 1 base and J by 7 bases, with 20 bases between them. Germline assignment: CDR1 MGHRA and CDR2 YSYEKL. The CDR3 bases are TGCGCCAGCAGCCAAGTCAATCTTGGGTTCCGGGAACAGCCCCAGCATTTT. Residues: CASSQVNLGFREQPQHF.

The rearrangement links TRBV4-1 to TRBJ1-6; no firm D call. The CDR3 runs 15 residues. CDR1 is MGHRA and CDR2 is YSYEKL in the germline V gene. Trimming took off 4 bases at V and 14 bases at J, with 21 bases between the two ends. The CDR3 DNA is TGCGCCAGCAGCCCGGGCGGGCGGACTATTCGCACCCTCCACTTT. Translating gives CASSPGGRTIRTLHF.

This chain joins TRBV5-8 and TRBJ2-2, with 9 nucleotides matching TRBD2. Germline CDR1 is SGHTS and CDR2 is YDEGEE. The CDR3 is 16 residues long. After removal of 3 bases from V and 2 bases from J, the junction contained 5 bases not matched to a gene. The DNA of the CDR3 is TGTGCCAGCAGCTACTCTAGCGGGACAAACACCGGGGAGCTGTTTTTT. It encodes CASSYSSGTNTGELFF.

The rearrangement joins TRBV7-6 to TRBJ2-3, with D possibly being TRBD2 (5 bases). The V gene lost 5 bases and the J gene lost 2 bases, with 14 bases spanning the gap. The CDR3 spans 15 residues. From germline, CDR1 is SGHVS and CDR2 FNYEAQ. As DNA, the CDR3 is TGTGCCAGCAGCGAAAGGAGGCCTAACACAGATACGCAGTATTTT. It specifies CASSERRPNTDTQYF.

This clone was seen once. Here the CDR3 DNA reads TGTGCCAGCAGCTTCCAGAGACAGGGCTACGAGCAGTACTTC. Translation: CASSFQRQGYEQYF. The chain has TRBV11-3 and TRBJ2-7; 7 nucleotides match TRBD1. Germline loops: CDR1 SGHNT, CDR2 YENEEA. This CDR3 region has 14 residues. The ends lost 3 bases at V and 3 bases at J; junction bases unmatched: 5.

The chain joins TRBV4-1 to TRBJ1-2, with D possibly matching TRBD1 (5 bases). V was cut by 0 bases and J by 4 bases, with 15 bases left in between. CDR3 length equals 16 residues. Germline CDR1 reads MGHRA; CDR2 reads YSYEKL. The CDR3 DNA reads TGCGCCAGCAGCCAAGAAGACGGATGGAGGGGCTATGGCTACACCTTC. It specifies CASSQEDGWRGYGYTF.

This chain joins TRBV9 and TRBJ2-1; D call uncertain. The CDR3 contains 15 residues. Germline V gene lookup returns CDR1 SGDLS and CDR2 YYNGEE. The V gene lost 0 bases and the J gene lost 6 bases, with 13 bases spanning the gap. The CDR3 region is CASSVAWSRRNEQFF. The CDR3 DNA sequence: TGTGCCAGCAGCGTAGCTTGGTCTAGACGCAATGAGCAGTTCTTC.

This CDR3 reads CAIKGQLNTEAFF. CDR3 DNA: TGTGCCATTAAAGGACAGTTGAACACTGAAGCTTTCTTT. This chain links TRBV12-3 or TRBV12-4 with TRBJ1-1, with D perhaps matching TRBD1 (6 bases). The CDR3 extends over 13 amino acids. The V end was cut by 10 bases, the J end by 0 bases, with 12 bases between.

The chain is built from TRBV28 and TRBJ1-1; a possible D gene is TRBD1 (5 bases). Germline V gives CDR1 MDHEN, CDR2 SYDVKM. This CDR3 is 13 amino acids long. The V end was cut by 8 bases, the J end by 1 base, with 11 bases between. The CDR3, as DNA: TGTGCCAGCTCGGACACCGAGAACACTGAAGCTTTCTTT. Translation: CASSDTENTEAFF.

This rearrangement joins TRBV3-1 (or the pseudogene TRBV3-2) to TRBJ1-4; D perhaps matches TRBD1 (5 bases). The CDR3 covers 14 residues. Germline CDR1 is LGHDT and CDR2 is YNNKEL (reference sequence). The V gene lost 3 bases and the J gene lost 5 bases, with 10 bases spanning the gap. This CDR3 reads CASSHQGENEKLFF. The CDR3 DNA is TGTGCCAGCAGCCACCAGGGCGAAAATGAAAAACTGTTTTTT.

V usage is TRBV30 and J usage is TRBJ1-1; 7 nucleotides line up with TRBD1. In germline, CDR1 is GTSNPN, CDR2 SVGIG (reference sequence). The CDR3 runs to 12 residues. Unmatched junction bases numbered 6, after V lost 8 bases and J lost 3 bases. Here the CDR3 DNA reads TGTGCCGGCGGCAGGGGGGACACTGAAGCTTTCTTT. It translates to CAGGRGDTEAFF.

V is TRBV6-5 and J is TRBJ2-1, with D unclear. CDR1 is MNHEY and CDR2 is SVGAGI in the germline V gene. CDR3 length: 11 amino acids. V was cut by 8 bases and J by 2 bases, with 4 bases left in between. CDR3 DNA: TGTGCCAGCGGCACCTACAATGAGCAGTTCTTC. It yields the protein CASGTYNEQFF.

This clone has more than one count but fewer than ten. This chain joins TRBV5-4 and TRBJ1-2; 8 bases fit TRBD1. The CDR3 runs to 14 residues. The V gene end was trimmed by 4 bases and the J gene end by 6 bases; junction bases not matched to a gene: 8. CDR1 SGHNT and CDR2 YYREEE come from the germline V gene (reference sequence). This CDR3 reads CASSLPGGGNGYTF. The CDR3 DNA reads TGTGCCAGCAGCCTACCAGGGGGCGGAAATGGCTACACCTTC.

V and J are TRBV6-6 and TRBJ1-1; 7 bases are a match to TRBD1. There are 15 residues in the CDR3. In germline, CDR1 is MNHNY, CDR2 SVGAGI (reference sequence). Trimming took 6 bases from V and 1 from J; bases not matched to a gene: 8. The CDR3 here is CASRLRQGRNTEAFF. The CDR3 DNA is TGTGCCAGCAGACTAAGACAGGGAAGGAACACTGAAGCTTTCTTT.